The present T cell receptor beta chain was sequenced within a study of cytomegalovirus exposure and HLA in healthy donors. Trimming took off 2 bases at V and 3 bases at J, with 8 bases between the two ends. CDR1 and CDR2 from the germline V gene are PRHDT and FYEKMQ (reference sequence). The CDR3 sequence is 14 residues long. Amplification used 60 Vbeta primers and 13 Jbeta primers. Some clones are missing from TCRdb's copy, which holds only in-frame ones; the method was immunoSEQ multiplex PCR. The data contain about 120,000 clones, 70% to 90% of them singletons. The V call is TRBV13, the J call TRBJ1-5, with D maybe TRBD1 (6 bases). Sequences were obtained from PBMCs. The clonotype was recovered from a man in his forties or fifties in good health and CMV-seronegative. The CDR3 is CASSLRGYNQPQHF. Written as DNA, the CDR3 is TGTGCCAGCAGCTTAAGGGGGTACAATCAGCCCCAGCATTTT.